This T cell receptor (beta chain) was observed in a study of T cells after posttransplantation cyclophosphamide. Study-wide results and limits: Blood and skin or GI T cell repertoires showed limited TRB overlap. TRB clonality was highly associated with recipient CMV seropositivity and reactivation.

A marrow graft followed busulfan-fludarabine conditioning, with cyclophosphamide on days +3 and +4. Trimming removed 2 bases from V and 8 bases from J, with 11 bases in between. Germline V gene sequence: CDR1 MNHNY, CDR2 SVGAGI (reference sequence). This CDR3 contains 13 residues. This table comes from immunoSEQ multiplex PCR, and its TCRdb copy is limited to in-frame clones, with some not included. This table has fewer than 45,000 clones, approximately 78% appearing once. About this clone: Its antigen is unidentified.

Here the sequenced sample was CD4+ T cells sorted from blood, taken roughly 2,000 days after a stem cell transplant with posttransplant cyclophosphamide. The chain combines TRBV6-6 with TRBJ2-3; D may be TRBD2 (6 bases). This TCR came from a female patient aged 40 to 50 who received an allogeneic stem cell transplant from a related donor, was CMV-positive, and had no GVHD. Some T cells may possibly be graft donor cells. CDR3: CASSYSPGATQYF. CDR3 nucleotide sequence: TGTGCCAGCAGTTACAGTCCGGGAGCTACGCAGTATTTT.